This T cell receptor (beta chain) was recorded in a study of human T cells and chemical hapten exposure. Study context: DPC (0.01%) was patch tested on the upper back and read at 6 days.

Time point indicated: patch test 1, 2 weeks after DPC sensitization. Specified treatment: therapeutic diphenylcyclopropenone sensitization with weekly scalp DPC. TCRdb called the RACE reads again in MiXCR, with one record for every CDR3 protein. The sample consists of 300,000 to 400,000 distinct CDR3 sequences, 5.5% to 8% of them appearing once. This clonotype was detected many times. The receptor comes from a woman aged 18-29 years with alopecia areata. Some clones in this sample may be carry-over from other donors' samples. The specimen comprised whole blood, sampled in connection with sensitization to the hapten diphenylcyclopropenone (DPC).

The CDR3 reads CASSTGYYGTDTQYF. CDR3 coding DNA: TGTGCCAGCTCCACAGGCTACTACGGCACAGATACGCAGTATTTT. The rearrangement uses TRBV12-3 or TRBV12-4 and TRBJ2-3; tentative D call: TRBD1 (5 bases). The CDR3 is 15 amino acids. Trimming removed 8 bases at V and 1 base at J, with 16 bases between.